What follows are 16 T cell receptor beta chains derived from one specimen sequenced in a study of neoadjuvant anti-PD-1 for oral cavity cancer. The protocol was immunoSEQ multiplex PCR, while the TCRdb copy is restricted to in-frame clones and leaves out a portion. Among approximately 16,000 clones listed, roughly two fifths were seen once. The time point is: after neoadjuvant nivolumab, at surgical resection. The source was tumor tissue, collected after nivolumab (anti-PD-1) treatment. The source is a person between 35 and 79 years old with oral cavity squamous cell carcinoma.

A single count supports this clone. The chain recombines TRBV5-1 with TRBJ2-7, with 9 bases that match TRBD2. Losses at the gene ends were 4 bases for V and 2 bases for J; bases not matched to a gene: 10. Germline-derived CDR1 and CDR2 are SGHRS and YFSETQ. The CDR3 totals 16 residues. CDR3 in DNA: TGCGCCAGCAGCATCACGGGACTAGCCGTAACCTACGAGCAGTACTTC. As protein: CASSITGLAVTYEQYF.

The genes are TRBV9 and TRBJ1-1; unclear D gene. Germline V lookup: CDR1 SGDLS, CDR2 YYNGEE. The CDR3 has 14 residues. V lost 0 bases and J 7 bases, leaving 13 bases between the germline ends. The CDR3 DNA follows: TGTGCCAGCAGCGTAGATGTGGCCCGGGGTGAAGCTTTCTTT. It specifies CASSVDVARGEAFF.

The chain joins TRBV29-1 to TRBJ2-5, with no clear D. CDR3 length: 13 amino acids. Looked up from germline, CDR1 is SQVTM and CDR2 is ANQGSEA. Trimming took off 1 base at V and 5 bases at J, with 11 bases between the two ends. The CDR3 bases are TGCAGCGTTGAAGCCGCCCTCTGGGAGACCCAGTACTTC. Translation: CSVEAALWETQYF.

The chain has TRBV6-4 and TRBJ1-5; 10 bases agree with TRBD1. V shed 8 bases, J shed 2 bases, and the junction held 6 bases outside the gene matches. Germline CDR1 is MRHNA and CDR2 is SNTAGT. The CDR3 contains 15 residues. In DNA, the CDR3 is TGTGCCAGCGGGACAGGGGCAAGGGGCAATCAGCCCCAGCATTTT. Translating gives CASGTGARGNQPQHF.

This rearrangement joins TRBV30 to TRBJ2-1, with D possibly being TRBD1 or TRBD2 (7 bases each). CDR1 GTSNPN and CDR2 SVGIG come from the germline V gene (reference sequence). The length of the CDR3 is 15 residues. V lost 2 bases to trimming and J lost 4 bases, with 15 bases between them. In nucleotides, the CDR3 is TGTGCCTGGAGTAGGGACAGCGGGATTTACAATGAGCAGTTCTTC. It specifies CAWSRDSGIYNEQFF.

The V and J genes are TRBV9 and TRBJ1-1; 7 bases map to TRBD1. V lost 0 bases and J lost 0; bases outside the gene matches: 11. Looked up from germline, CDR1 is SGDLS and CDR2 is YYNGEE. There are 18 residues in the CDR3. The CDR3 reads CASSVATGTAGVNTEAFF. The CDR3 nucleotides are TGTGCCAGCAGCGTAGCTACCGGGACAGCGGGAGTGAACACTGAAGCTTTCTTT.

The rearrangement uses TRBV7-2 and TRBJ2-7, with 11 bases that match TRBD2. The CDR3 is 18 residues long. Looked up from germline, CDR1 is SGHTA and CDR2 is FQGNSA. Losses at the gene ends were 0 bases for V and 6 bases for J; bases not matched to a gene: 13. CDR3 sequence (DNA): TGTGCCAGCAGCTTAGCATCTCGGGGTAGCGGGGGGGCCGTCGAGCAGTACTTC. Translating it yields CASSLASRGSGGAVEQYF.

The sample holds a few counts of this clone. The CDR3 here is CASSVAGGGQGFGYTF. The DNA of the CDR3 is TGTGCCAGCAGCGTAGCAGGGGGCGGACAGGGTTTTGGCTACACCTTC. This rearrangement joins TRBV9 to TRBJ1-2, with 8 positions matching TRBD1. The germline V gene has CDR1 SGDLS and CDR2 YYNGEE. The CDR3 runs 16 residues. The junction had 11 bases not matched to a gene; V was cut back by 0 bases and J by 7 bases.

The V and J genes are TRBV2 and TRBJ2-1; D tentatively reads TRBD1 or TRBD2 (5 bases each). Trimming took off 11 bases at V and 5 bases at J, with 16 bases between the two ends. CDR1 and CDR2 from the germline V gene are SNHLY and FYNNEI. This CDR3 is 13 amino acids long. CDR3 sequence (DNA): TGTGCCGGGGCGAGGGGCAGAAACAATGAGCAGTTCTTC. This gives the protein CAGARGRNNEQFF.

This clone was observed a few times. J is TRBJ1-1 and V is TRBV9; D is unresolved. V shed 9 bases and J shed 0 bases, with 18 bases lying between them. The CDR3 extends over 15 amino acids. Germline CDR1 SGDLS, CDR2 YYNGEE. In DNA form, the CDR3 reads TGTGCCACCTCCCGATCTCCCGGATTGAACACTGAAGCTTTCTTT. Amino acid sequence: CATSRSPGLNTEAFF.

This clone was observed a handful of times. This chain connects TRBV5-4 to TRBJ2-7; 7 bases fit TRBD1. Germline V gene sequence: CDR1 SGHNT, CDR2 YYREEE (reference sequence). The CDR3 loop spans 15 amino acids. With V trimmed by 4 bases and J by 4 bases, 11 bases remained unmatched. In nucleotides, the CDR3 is TGTGCCAGCAGCCGGCCCGGGACAGACTTATACGAGCAGTACTTC. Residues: CASSRPGTDLYEQYF.

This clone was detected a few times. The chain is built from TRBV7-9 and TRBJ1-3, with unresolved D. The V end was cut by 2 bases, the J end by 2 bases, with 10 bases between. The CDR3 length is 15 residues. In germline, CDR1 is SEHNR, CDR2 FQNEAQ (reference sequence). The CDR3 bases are TGTGCCAGCAGCTTACGGATGACGGCTGGAAACACCATATATTTT. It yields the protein CASSLRMTAGNTIYF.

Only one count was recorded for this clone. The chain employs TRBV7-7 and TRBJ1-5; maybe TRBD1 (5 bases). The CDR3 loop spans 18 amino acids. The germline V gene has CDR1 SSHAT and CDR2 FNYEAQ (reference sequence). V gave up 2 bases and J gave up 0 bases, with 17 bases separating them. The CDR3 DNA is TGTGCCAGCAGCTTATGGAAAGCAAAAGGGGATAGCAATCAGCCCCAGCATTTT. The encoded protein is CASSLWKAKGDSNQPQHF.

CDR3 nucleotide sequence: TGTGCCAGCAGCTTCGGGACGGGGAGCACAGATACGCAGTATTTT. Protein product: CASSFGTGSTDTQYF. J is TRBJ2-3 and V is TRBV5-4; D may match TRBD1 or TRBD2 (5 bases each). Trimming took 2 bases from V and 0 from J, leaving 10 bases between them. Germline loops: CDR1 SGHNT, CDR2 YYREEE (reference sequence). The CDR3 contains 15 residues.

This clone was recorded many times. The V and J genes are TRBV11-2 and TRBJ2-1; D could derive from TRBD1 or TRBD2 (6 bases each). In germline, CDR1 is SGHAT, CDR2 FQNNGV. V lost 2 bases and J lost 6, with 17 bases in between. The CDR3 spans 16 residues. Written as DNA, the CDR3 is TGTGCCAGCAGCTTATCCCCGGGGGCGCAATCCAATGAGCAGTTCTTC. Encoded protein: CASSLSPGAQSNEQFF.

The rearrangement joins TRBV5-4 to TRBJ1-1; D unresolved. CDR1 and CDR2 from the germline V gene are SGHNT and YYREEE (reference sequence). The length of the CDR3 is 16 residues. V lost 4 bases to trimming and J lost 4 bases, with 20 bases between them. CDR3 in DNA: TGTGCCAGCAGCCCCCCCCCAGGACGAAGTACCACTGAAGCTTTCTTT. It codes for CASSPPPGRSTTEAFF.